These 21 T cell receptor beta chains share one sample of origin, sequenced in a study of CD4 T cells in relation to SARS-CoV-2 and coronaviruses (dated by TCRdb to the early 2020s). The method behind the library was the immunoSEQ multiplex PCR assay. TCRdb took this table from immuneACCESS and kept in-frame rearrangements with V and J called. Such tables lack part of the clones; where checked against another copy, unresolved V genes explain under half of the gap, and the rest is unexplained. The sample yields under 45,000 clones; about four fifths were counted once. The ten largest clonotypes hold around 4.2% of the sample. For these TCRs, the target antigens are not known. The specimen sequenced was naive CD4+ T cells from PBMCs, cultured in vitro. Taken with the paper, the label for cell subset or site translates to: naive CD4+ T cells isolated by negative enrichment. These TCRs come from an adult with COVID-19.

V usage is TRBV18 and J usage is TRBJ2-5; no firm D call. The CDR3 runs to 12 residues. V was shortened by 3 bases and J by 5 bases, with 7 bases between the two germline ends. Germline loops: CDR1 KGHSH, CDR2 LQKENI. The CDR3 here is CASSPFGETQYF. As DNA, the CDR3 is TGTGCCAGCTCACCCTTTGGGGAGACCCAGTACTTC.

The chain employs TRBV6-6 and TRBJ2-3, with TRBD1 identical over 7 bases. V shed 0 bases, J shed 15 bases, and the junction held 6 bases outside the gene matches. The CDR3 spans 12 residues. Germline V gives CDR1 MNHNY, CDR2 SVGAGI (reference sequence). The CDR3 loop reads CASSYSGQLRYF. The CDR3 DNA reads as TGTGCCAGCAGTTACTCGGGACAGCTTAGATATTTT.

This chain connects TRBV7-8 to TRBJ1-5; D is perhaps TRBD1 (6 bases). The CDR3 has 15 amino acids. V gave up 3 bases and J gave up 6 bases, with 15 bases separating them. From germline, CDR1 is SGHVS and CDR2 FQNEAQ. The CDR3 here is CASSFTPVRGQPQHF. The CDR3 coding sequence is TGTGCCAGCAGCTTTACGCCAGTCAGGGGTCAGCCCCAGCATTTT.

This clone was counted a single time. The chain links TRBV29-1 to TRBJ1-2, with 7 bases matching TRBD1. V lost 3 bases, J lost 0 bases, and 7 bases stayed unmatched. The CDR3 is 15 residues long. From germline, CDR1 is SQVTM and CDR2 ANQGSEA. CDR3 residues: CSVELGGSANYGYTF. CDR3 DNA: TGCAGCGTTGAGTTAGGGGGCAGCGCTAACTATGGCTACACCTTC.

The rearrangement links TRBV27 to TRBJ1-2; TRBD1 agrees at 8 bases. V was pared by 5 bases and J by 4 bases, with 6 bases of the junction left unmatched. The germline V gene encodes CDR1 MNHEY and CDR2 SMNVEV (reference sequence). This CDR3 has 14 amino acids. CDR3 protein: CASSPRDRPYGYTF. In DNA form, the CDR3 reads TGTGCCAGCAGTCCGAGGGACAGGCCCTATGGCTACACCTTC.

The chain couples TRBV9 to TRBJ2-7; 10 nucleotides align to TRBD2. Trimming cost V 0 bases and J 1 base; bases outside gene matches: 13. CDR3 size: 19 residues. Per the germline V gene, CDR1 is SGDLS and CDR2 is YYNGEE. The CDR3 loop reads CASSVGDAWSSGRSYEQYF. CDR3 in DNA: TGTGCCAGCAGCGTAGGTGATGCGTGGTCTAGCGGGAGATCCTACGAGCAGTACTTC.

The chain links TRBV6-6 to TRBJ2-3; 7 nucleotides line up with TRBD2. V was clipped by 0 bases and J by 0 bases; unmatched bases: 3. The CDR3 extends over 16 amino acids. The germline gives CDR1 MNHNY, CDR2 SVGAGI (reference sequence). The CDR3 nucleotides are TGTGCCAGCAGTTACTCGGCTAGCGGAAGCACAGATACGCAGTATTTT. Translated, it gives CASSYSASGSTDTQYF.

V gene TRBV5-3 combines with J gene TRBJ2-1, with a possible D match to TRBD2 (5 bases). TRBV5-3 is sorted into the ORF group, with uncertain function. The CDR3 consists of 16 residues. V shed 6 bases and J shed 2 bases, with 18 bases lying between them. Here the CDR3 reads CARTHPPREPYNEQFF. The CDR3 bases are TGTGCCAGAACCCATCCCCCCCGGGAACCCTACAATGAGCAGTTCTTC.

The rearrangement uses TRBV18 and TRBJ2-3; D gene ambiguous. This CDR3 spans 14 amino acids. Looked up from germline, CDR1 is KGHSH and CDR2 is LQKENI. V lost 5 bases and J 2 bases, leaving 11 bases between the germline ends. The CDR3 DNA follows: TGTGCCAGCTCATCCTGGGGTACCACAGATACGCAGTATTTT. This translates into CASSSWGTTDTQYF.

The chain recombines TRBV27 with TRBJ2-1; 7 bases map to TRBD2. V dropped 3 bases and J dropped 7; count of bases not matched to a gene: 9. Germline lookup yields CDR1 MNHEY and CDR2 SMNVEV (reference sequence). This CDR3 is 15 amino acids long. Here the CDR3 DNA reads TGTGCCAGCAGTTTGAGGGAGGGTTCTCGGAATGAGCAGTTCTTC. Protein product: CASSLREGSRNEQFF.

The chain links TRBV5-6 to TRBJ2-7; D is ambiguous. Trimming cost V 1 base and J 1 base, with 12 bases left between them. The CDR3 is 15 residues long. Germline V CDR1 and CDR2: SGHDT, YYEEEE. The CDR3 is CASSLYGRVSYEQYF. CDR3 nucleotide sequence: TGTGCCAGCAGCTTGTACGGACGAGTTTCCTACGAGCAGTACTTC.

This clone was observed a handful of times. The chain recombines TRBV24-1 with TRBJ2-1; D possibly uses TRBD1 or TRBD2 (5 bases each). CDR3 length: 15 residues. Germline values: CDR1 KGHDR, CDR2 SFDVKD. The V and J ends lost 0 bases and 4 bases respectively, with 9 bases between them. Written as DNA, the CDR3 is TGTGCCACCAGTGATTTGAGTGGGGGTTACAATGAGCAGTTCTTC. This codes for CATSDLSGGYNEQFF.

In DNA form, the CDR3 reads TGTGCCAGCAGCCGTCCGGACGAGCAGTACTTC. Its protein product is CASSRPDEQYF. The rearrangement uses TRBV28 and TRBJ2-7; D unresolved. Looked up from germline, CDR1 is MDHEN and CDR2 is SYDVKM. The CDR3 is 11 amino acids. Trimming removed 6 bases from V and 5 bases from J, with 8 bases in between.

The rearrangement joins TRBV21-1 to TRBJ2-1; TRBD2, the D gene given by the table, was not confirmed from the DNA. TRBV21-1 counts as a pseudogene. The CDR3 has 23 residues. CDR3 sequence: CASSKKRTGRSPSGGSSYNEQFF. In DNA, the CDR3 is TGTGCCAGCAGCAAAAAGCGGACAGGGAGATCCCCTAGCGGGGGGAGCTCCTACAATGAGCAGTTCTTC.

The chain is built from TRBV3-1 (or the pseudogene TRBV3-2) and TRBJ2-1, with D unclear. V was clipped by 4 bases and J by 3 bases, with 19 bases between them. From germline, CDR1 is LGHDT and CDR2 YNNKEL (reference sequence). The CDR3 extends over 17 amino acids. The CDR3 protein is CASSLFTSINNYNEQFF. CDR3 DNA sequence: TGTGCCAGCAGCCTGTTCACCTCGATAAATAACTACAATGAGCAGTTCTTC.

V and J are TRBV29-1 and TRBJ2-1; 10 bases align to TRBD1. The CDR3 runs to 13 residues. Germline CDR1 reads SQVTM; CDR2 reads ANQGSEA. The V gene end was trimmed by 3 bases and the J gene end by 5 bases; junction bases not matched to a gene: 1. CDR3 in DNA: TGCAGCGTTGAGGGACAGGGGAACAATGAGCAGTTCTTC. Its translation: CSVEGQGNNEQFF.

The chain combines TRBV7-9 with TRBJ2-1; no firm D call. Germline-derived CDR1 and CDR2 are SEHNR and FQNEAQ (reference sequence). The length of the CDR3 is 14 residues. Trimming removed 2 bases at V and 4 bases at J, with 9 bases between. CDR3 residues: CASSLSTEYNEQFF. The DNA for the CDR3 is TGTGCCAGCAGCTTAAGCACTGAATACAATGAGCAGTTCTTC.

This clone has a handful of counts. This chain links TRBV2 with TRBJ1-2; possible D gene TRBD1, 6 bases. Germline lookup yields CDR1 SNHLY and CDR2 FYNNEI. There are 15 residues in the CDR3. V was shortened by 6 bases and J by 5 bases, with 19 bases between the two germline ends. The CDR3 is CASRPGAATGYGYTF. The CDR3 DNA follows: TGTGCCAGCAGGCCGGGGGCAGCCACCGGATATGGCTACACCTTC. The full variable domain, with the rest looked up from reference TRBV2 and TRBJ1-2, is EPEVTQTPSHQVTQMGQEVILRCVPISNHLYFYWYRQILGQKVEFLVSFYNNEISEKSEIFDDQFSVERPDGSNFTLKIRSTKLEDSAMYFCASRPGAATGYGYTFGSGTRLTVV.

The chain combines TRBV5-4 with TRBJ2-7; TRBD2 aligns across 7 bases. The CDR3 loop spans 15 amino acids. The germline V gene has CDR1 SGHNT and CDR2 YYREEE (reference sequence). Unmatched junction bases numbered 9, after V lost 1 base and J lost 5 bases. In DNA form, the CDR3 reads TGTGCCAGCAGCTTGTGGCGAGCGGGACCGGACGAGCAGTACTTC. Protein: CASSLWRAGPDEQYF.

CDR3 sequence: CASSYLNTEAFF. CDR3 nucleotide sequence: TGTGCCAGCAGTTACTTGAACACTGAAGCTTTCTTT. V gene TRBV6-5 combines with J gene TRBJ1-1; D is ambiguous. The CDR3 consists of 12 residues. The germline gives CDR1 MNHEY, CDR2 SVGAGI. V was clipped by 1 base and J by 0 bases, with 0 bases between them.

This clone was observed a handful of times. The rearrangement joins TRBV10-3 to TRBJ2-7; weak D call: TRBD1 (6 bases). This CDR3 spans 13 amino acids. The V gene lost 10 bases and the J gene lost 2 bases, with 15 bases spanning the gap. The germline V gene encodes CDR1 ENHRY and CDR2 SYGVKD. CDR3 nucleotide sequence: TGTGCCACCACGGCCCAGGGGACCTACGAGCAGTACTTC. Amino acid sequence: CATTAQGTYEQYF.